Listed below are T cell receptor beta chains from one sample, sequenced in a study of identical twins. TCRdb re-called the 5' RACE reads with MiXCR, one entry per CDR3 protein. The sample holds fewer than 650,000 distinct CDR3 sequences, 9% to 10% seen once. These data were likewise used in another study, on yellow fever vaccine responses in identical twins.

Sequenced material: PBMCs. These receptors came from a woman aged 18 to 35 in good health. The CDR3 runs from the conserved cysteine through the conserved F or W. The order of the fields is V gene, clone size, J gene, D gene, CDR3 protein, CDR3 DNA. A D gene is named only where the DNA matches it firmly. Clone size is not always given. Where it is, it says once, few, many or a class for expanded clones.

v_gene: TRBV7-2
abundance: once
j_gene: TRBJ2-7
d_gene: TRBD2
CDR3aa: CASSSGLGAGAEQYF
CDR3nt: TGTGCCAGCAGCTCCGGACTAGGGGCGGGAGCCGAGCAGTACTTC

v_gene: TRBV9
abundance: NA
j_gene: TRBJ2-1
d_gene: NA
CDR3aa: CASSVGDRYNEQFF
CDR3nt: TGTGCCAGCAGCGTAGGAGACCGATACAATGAGCAGTTCTTC

v_gene: TRBV20-1
abundance: NA
j_gene: TRBJ2-7
d_gene: NA
CDR3aa: CSASDRHQQYF
CDR3nt: TGCAGTGCATCGGACAGACACCAGCAGTACTTC

v_gene: TRBV5-1
abundance: NA
j_gene: TRBJ1-2
d_gene: NA
CDR3aa: CAGPGIPASANYGYTF
CDR3nt: TGCGCCGGGCCGGGGATACCTGCTTCTGCCAACTATGGCTACACCTTC

v_gene: TRBV24-1
abundance: NA
j_gene: TRBJ2-2
d_gene: NA
CDR3aa: CATQYTGELFF
CDR3nt: TGTGCCACCCAGTACACCGGGGAGCTGTTTTTT

v_gene: TRBV9
abundance: many
j_gene: TRBJ2-3
d_gene: NA
CDR3aa: CASSVGRTKDTQYF
CDR3nt: TGTGCCAGCAGCGTAGGGAGAACTAAAGATACGCAGTATTTT

v_gene: TRBV30
abundance: few
j_gene: TRBJ1-1
d_gene: NA
CDR3aa: CAWSVTGRTEAFF
CDR3nt: TGTGCCTGGAGTGTTACAGGTCGAACTGAAGCTTTCTTT

v_gene: TRBV28
abundance: NA
j_gene: TRBJ2-5
d_gene: NA
CDR3aa: CASRPPGGAETQYF
CDR3nt: TGTGCCAGCAGGCCGCCGGGGGGCGCAGAGACCCAGTACTTC

v_gene: TRBV7-2
abundance: few
j_gene: TRBJ2-7
d_gene: TRBD1
CDR3aa: CASRMQGDSYEQYF
CDR3nt: TGTGCCAGCAGAATGCAGGGGGACTCCTACGAGCAGTACTTC

v_gene: TRBV6-5
abundance: few
j_gene: TRBJ2-1
d_gene: TRBD1
CDR3aa: CASSYPRTGGDYNEQFF
CDR3nt: TGTGCCAGCAGTTACCCCCGGACAGGGGGAGACTACAATGAGCAGTTCTTC

v_gene: TRBV30
abundance: few
j_gene: TRBJ2-7
d_gene: NA
CDR3aa: CACPKGDRAYEQYF
CDR3nt: TGTGCCTGCCCTAAAGGTGACAGAGCCTACGAGCAGTACTTC

v_gene: TRBV7-8
abundance: NA
j_gene: TRBJ2-5
d_gene: TRBD1
CDR3aa: CASSQTGGTQYF
CDR3nt: TGTGCCAGCAGCCAAACAGGGGGGACCCAGTACTTC

v_gene: TRBV6-2/TRBV6-3
abundance: many
j_gene: TRBJ2-5
d_gene: TRBD1
CDR3aa: CASSFGQGAGETQYF
CDR3nt: TGTGCCAGCAGTTTCGGACAGGGGGCCGGAGAGACCCAGTACTTC

v_gene: TRBV12-3/TRBV12-4
abundance: NA
j_gene: TRBJ2-3
d_gene: TRBD1
CDR3aa: CASRVDRGRAGPTDTQYF
CDR3nt: TGTGCCAGCAGAGTGGACAGGGGGCGCGCGGGTCCCACAGATACGCAGTATTTT

v_gene: TRBV27
abundance: few
j_gene: TRBJ2-2
d_gene: TRBD2
CDR3aa: CASSLRSGRGSANTGELFF
CDR3nt: TGTGCCAGCAGTTTAAGGTCCGGGAGGGGATCCGCGAACACCGGGGAGCTGTTTTTT

v_gene: TRBV2
abundance: many
j_gene: TRBJ1-1
d_gene: NA
CDR3aa: CASSVGSDTEAFF
CDR3nt: TGTGCCAGCAGTGTTGGGAGTGACACTGAAGCTTTCTTT

v_gene: TRBV29-1
abundance: few
j_gene: TRBJ2-7
d_gene: TRBD1
CDR3aa: CSVSRVGRGYEQYF
CDR3nt: TGCAGCGTTTCCCGGGTGGGCAGGGGGTACGAGCAGTACTTC

v_gene: TRBV20-1
abundance: many
j_gene: TRBJ1-2
d_gene: NA
CDR3aa: CSAIYLHNYGYTF
CDR3nt: TGCAGTGCTATTTACCTCCATAACTATGGCTACACCTTC

v_gene: TRBV6-5
abundance: many
j_gene: TRBJ2-1
d_gene: NA
CDR3aa: CASSSPTRAAYNEQFF
CDR3nt: TGTGCCAGCAGTTCCCCAACTAGAGCGGCCTACAATGAGCAGTTCTTC

v_gene: TRBV10-3
abundance: many
j_gene: TRBJ2-2
d_gene: TRBD2
CDR3aa: CAIRQTSGTFANTGELFF
CDR3nt: TGTGCCATCAGGCAGACTAGCGGGACGTTCGCGAACACCGGGGAGCTGTTTTTT

v_gene: TRBV29-1
abundance: many
j_gene: TRBJ2-3
d_gene: NA
CDR3aa: CSALERQSTDTQYF
CDR3nt: TGCAGCGCACTCGAGCGGCAGAGCACAGATACGCAGTATTTT

v_gene: TRBV5-6
abundance: NA
j_gene: TRBJ2-1
d_gene: NA
CDR3aa: CASSLNRRLYNEQFF
CDR3nt: TGTGCCAGCAGCTTGAACAGACGACTATACAATGAGCAGTTCTTC

v_gene: TRBV29-1
abundance: few
j_gene: TRBJ2-7
d_gene: TRBD2
CDR3aa: CSVQETSGAYEQYF
CDR3nt: TGCAGCGTCCAAGAGACTAGCGGAGCCTACGAGCAGTACTTC

v_gene: TRBV7-8
abundance: many
j_gene: TRBJ2-1
d_gene: TRBD2
CDR3aa: CASSSNTGTRAYNEQFF
CDR3nt: TGTGCCAGCAGCAGCAATACCGGGACTAGGGCCTACAATGAGCAGTTCTTC

v_gene: TRBV28
abundance: NA
j_gene: TRBJ2-7
d_gene: NA
CDR3aa: CASSLWGEGLYEQYF
CDR3nt: TGTGCCAGCAGCCTCTGGGGTGAGGGGCTCTACGAGCAGTACTTC

v_gene: TRBV20-1
abundance: many
j_gene: TRBJ2-1
d_gene: TRBD2
CDR3aa: CSAKPLAGAYNEQFF
CDR3nt: TGCAGTGCCAAACCACTAGCGGGAGCCTACAATGAGCAGTTCTTC

v_gene: TRBV20-1
abundance: NA
j_gene: TRBJ2-3
d_gene: TRBD2
CDR3aa: CRVAGGLTDTQYF
CDR3nt: TGCAGGGTAGCGGGGGGGCTTACAGATACGCAGTATTTT

v_gene: TRBV6-1
abundance: few
j_gene: TRBJ2-2
d_gene: TRBD2
CDR3aa: CASRTPLAGYTGELFF
CDR3nt: TGTGCCAGCAGAACTCCACTAGCGGGGTACACCGGGGAGCTGTTTTTT

v_gene: TRBV6-1
abundance: few
j_gene: TRBJ1-6
d_gene: NA
CDR3aa: CASTQELLANSPLHF
CDR3nt: TGTGCCAGCACCCAGGAACTATTAGCTAATTCACCCCTCCACTTT

v_gene: TRBV25-1
abundance: few
j_gene: TRBJ2-2
d_gene: NA
CDR3aa: CASPQIRNTGELFF
CDR3nt: TGTGCCTCCCCTCAAATTCGGAACACCGGGGAGCTGTTTTTT

v_gene: TRBV20-1
abundance: few
j_gene: TRBJ2-3
d_gene: TRBD2
CDR3aa: CSALSLAASTDTQYF
CDR3nt: TGCAGTGCCCTTTCTCTAGCGGCTAGCACAGATACGCAGTATTTT

v_gene: TRBV27
abundance: few
j_gene: TRBJ2-1
d_gene: NA
CDR3aa: CASSLRRRSGHEQFF
CDR3nt: TGTGCCAGCAGTTTACGGCGGCGATCCGGGCATGAGCAGTTCTTC

v_gene: TRBV5-1
abundance: NA
j_gene: TRBJ2-1
d_gene: NA
CDR3aa: CASSLDSFSYNEQFF
CDR3nt: TGCGCCAGCAGCCTCGACAGTTTCTCCTACAATGAGCAGTTCTTC